A single T cell receptor (beta chain) is shown here with its context. Its antigen is unknown. Base qualities are not recorded, but no much larger clone differs from it by a single base. The record originates from a study of T cells in Graves' hyperthyroidism and ophthalmopathy (dated by TCRdb to between 2019 and 2020). In terms of the full investigation: Peripheral blood was sampled at the time of initial diagnosis, prior to any treatment. The paper reports TCR Vbeta CDR3 sequencing of 130 to 150 peripheral blood samples: approximately 41 ophthalmopathy, under 80 hyperthyroidism and approximately 17 progressor patients. The study also compared thyroid tissue and blood T-cell repertoires from a handful of Graves' hyperthyroidism patients. The approximately 100 discovery patients were randomly divided into training and test sets at a 7:3 ratio. A discovery cohort of roughly 100 patients, about 44 with Graves' ophthalmopathy and approximately 55 with stable Graves' hyperthyroidism, was used to find distinguishing TCR V-J signatures. Following sampling, methimazole starting at 30 mg daily was given to hyperthyroidism patients, and high-dose intravenous methylprednisolone was given to ophthalmopathy patients. Prospective prediction of ophthalmopathy was tested in an independent validation cohort of fewer than 20 hyperthyroidism patients and 17 patients who later progressed to ophthalmopathy. Broad study findings and their caveats: In validation, progression to ophthalmopathy was predicted by the model with almost 71% sensitivity and around 76% specificity, a median of approximately 6.5 months before onset. Most expanded thyroid clonotypes (frequency above 0.001) were also detected in blood, suggesting blood repertoires may reflect thyroid immune responses. A 13 V-J signature model separated ophthalmopathy from stable hyperthyroidism, with around 90% sensitivity and roughly 84% specificity in cross-validation and 80%/75% in testing. No statistical method was used to fix the sample size in advance, and group allocation was not hidden from the investigators.

Inclusive of the bounding cysteine and phenylalanine, the CDR3 is 13 residues long. Left in the record is the CDR3 DNA by itself, 39 bases read in frame from the first base. V is shortened by 3 bases, J by 7 bases, and the region joining them spans 13 bases. The germline V gene encodes CDR1 SGDLS and CDR2 YYNGEE. Ophthalmopathy patients had moderately to severely active disease, with a Clinical Activity Score of 3 or more, a NOSPECS grade of 4 or more, and a disease duration of less than 3 months. Exclusion was applied to patients with uncontrolled infections, other autoimmune diseases, pregnancy or lactation. Clinical symptoms, serum thyroxine and TRAb, thyroid ultrasound, and orbital computed tomography formed the basis for the diagnoses. PBMCs were isolated from 10 ml of fresh peripheral blood by Ficoll-Paque density gradient centrifugation. Total RNA was extracted using Trizol reagent, and RNA quality was assessed on an Agilent 2100 Bioanalyzer.

TCR beta CDR3 regions were amplified from RNA transcripts. For the first round of RT-PCR on the TCR CDR3, the HTBI primer set was used together with the Qiagen OneStep RT-PCR kit. The libraries were constructed in a second round of multiplex PCR and then size-selected and purified. Libraries were sequenced paired-end with 100 bp reads on an Illumina HiSeq2000. The study's processing was this. SOAPnuke was used to process the raw data, throwing out any read that contained adapters or uncalled bases, had a mean Phred below 15, or lacked an exact constant-primer or identifier match. High-quality paired reads were merged using COPE v1.2.5, and each unique nucleotide sequence was defined as a clonotype. Clonotypes were aligned to IMGT TRBV, TRBD and TRBJ reference segments using MiTCR v1.1. Only V-J combinations with frequency above 0.0001, covering 98% to 99.2% of repertoires, were analysed. A TCS score was defined as the ratio of F50 (clonal expansion) to E x V (chaos), with BLOSUM62-based TCRdist applied between CDR3 peptides within each V-J. Welch's t-statistics and random forest reduced several hundred V-J features to roughly 13, which were used in a naive Bayes classifier (R e1071). The raw public reads went through TCRdb reprocessing: fastp at Q25, MiXCR clone calling, in-frame beta chains kept. Entries that share a CDR3 protein sequence are merged under the most common genes and DNA. TCRdb, rather than the study authors, made the V and J calls. The sample yields 500,000 to 650,000 distinct CDR3 sequences; roughly 18% were counted once. Jointly, the top ten make up approximately 15% of the sample.

The rearrangement joined TRBV9 to TRBJ1-1, with TRBD1 tentatively as D gene (6 bases match). Sequenced: blood. This receptor was identified in a woman under 30 with Graves' ophthalmopathy. The CDR3 is CASSEGGSGEAFF. The bases are TGTGCCAGCAGCGAGGGGGGGAGTGGTGAAGCTTTCTTT.